This T cell receptor beta chain was recovered during a study of beta chain features in type 1 diabetes. Study outcomes and limitations: Shorter TCRB CDR3s, moderately but significantly so, marked every one of the four CD4+ subsets in Type 1 diabetes patients.

V dropped 10 bases and J dropped 1 base, with 17 bases sitting between them. This CDR3 comprises 16 residues. Germline V gene sequence: CDR1 SGHTA, CDR2 FQGNSA. Of the isolated RNA, all was reverse transcribed, and so the sequenced material was expressed TCRB transcripts. Clones were read by immunoSEQ multiplex PCR, and TCRdb kept only the in-frame ones, dropping some. Here the sample spans approximately 270,000 clones, roughly 13% being singletons. The single heparinised draw taken from each donor contained roughly 110 mL of blood on average. Populations obtained by sorting all exceeded 98% purity. There are a few counts of this clone. The antigen remains unidentified.

The chain is built from TRBV7-2 and TRBJ2-6; possible D gene TRBD1, 7 bases. Sequencing input: naive CD4+ T cells from blood. The clonotype originates from a man in his thirties or forties with type 1 diabetes. CDR3 region: CATKGQAGSGANVLTF. The CDR3 DNA follows: TGTGCCACCAAAGGACAGGCGGGGTCTGGGGCCAACGTCCTGACTTTC.